These T cell receptor beta chains were read from a single sample in a study of shared clonotypes between healthy human individuals. TCRdb keeps only in-frame clones here, not all; method: immunoSEQ multiplex PCR. Of more than 850,000 clones in the sample, roughly 74% were seen once. What was sequenced was memory CD4+ T cells from PBMCs. These TCRs come from a man between 18 and 29 years old in good health. Some clones in this sample may be carry-over from other donors' samples. Both conserved end residues are part of each CDR3. Each record gives: clone size, V gene, J gene, D gene, CDR3 DNA, CDR3 protein. A D gene is named only where the DNA matches it firmly. Clone size, where shown, is once, few, many, or a class for clones that have expanded.

clone size: -
V gene: TRBV2
J gene: TRBJ2-3
D gene: TRBD2
CDR3 DNA: TGTGCCAGCCGGACTAGCGGGAGTTCAGATACGCAGTATTTT
CDR3 protein: CASRTSGSSDTQYF

clone size: -
V gene: TRBV9
J gene: TRBJ2-3
D gene: TRBD2
CDR3 DNA: TGTGCCAGCAGCACTAGCGGGAGTGGGGCAGATACGCAGTATTTT
CDR3 protein: CASSTSGSGADTQYF

clone size: -
V gene: TRBV28
J gene: TRBJ1-2
D gene: -
CDR3 DNA: TGTGCCAGCAGTACGAGAGCCCCGTTACAGTCTACTTACCCCGATGGCTACACCTTC
CDR3 protein: CASSTRAPLQSTYPDGYTF

clone size: -
V gene: TRBV9
J gene: TRBJ2-7
D gene: -
CDR3 DNA: TGTGCCAGCAGCCGGTGGGAGGCAGGGTCGCGCGAGCAGTACTTC
CDR3 protein: CASSRWEAGSREQYF

clone size: -
V gene: TRBV11-2
J gene: TRBJ2-3
D gene: -
CDR3 DNA: TGTGCCAGCAGCCGGCAGGGGAGAGACACAGATACGCAGTATTTT
CDR3 protein: CASSRQGRDTDTQYF

clone size: -
V gene: TRBV29-1
J gene: TRBJ2-1
D gene: -
CDR3 DNA: TGCAGCGTCGCCGGGCCCAGGGGGGCCAATGAGCAGTTCTTC
CDR3 protein: CSVAGPRGANEQFF

clone size: -
V gene: TRBV25-1
J gene: TRBJ2-2
D gene: TRBD1
CDR3 DNA: TGTGCCAGCAGGGACAGGGGGCTGGCCGGGGAGCTGTTTTTT
CDR3 protein: CASRDRGLAGELFF

clone size: -
V gene: TRBV27
J gene: TRBJ1-1
D gene: TRBD1
CDR3 DNA: TGTGCCAGCAGTGATCTAGGGGACAGGGCCCTCCGTACGTTAGAAGCTTTCTTT
CDR3 protein: CASSDLGDRALRTLEAFF

clone size: -
V gene: TRBV11-2
J gene: TRBJ2-7
D gene: -
CDR3 DNA: TGTGCCAGCAGCTTAGCTCGTCCATTTTGGGACAAAAACTACGAGCAGTACTTC
CDR3 protein: CASSLARPFWDKNYEQYF

clone size: -
V gene: TRBV30
J gene: TRBJ2-3
D gene: TRBD2
CDR3 DNA: TGTGCCTGGAGTGTACTGGCGGGAGCGTCAGATACGCAGTATTTT
CDR3 protein: CAWSVLAGASDTQYF

clone size: many
V gene: TRBV6-5
J gene: TRBJ1-5
D gene: -
CDR3 DNA: TGTGCCAGCAGTTACTCAGGGGGTAGCAATCAGCCCCAGCATTTT
CDR3 protein: CASSYSGGSNQPQHF

clone size: once
V gene: TRBV2
J gene: TRBJ2-5
D gene: TRBD1
CDR3 DNA: TGTGCCAGCAGTTCTAGGGACAGTCACCAGTACTTC
CDR3 protein: CASSSRDSHQYF

clone size: -
V gene: TRBV7-8
J gene: TRBJ1-5
D gene: TRBD1
CDR3 DNA: TGTGCCAGCAGCTTTGGACAGGCCCTAAAGCAGCCCCAGCATTTT
CDR3 protein: CASSFGQALKQPQHF

clone size: -
V gene: TRBV29-1
J gene: TRBJ2-5
D gene: -
CDR3 DNA: TGCAGCGTTGCTGAAGCGGTTCGAGAGACCCAGTACTTC
CDR3 protein: CSVAEAVRETQYF

clone size: -
V gene: TRBV5-5
J gene: TRBJ2-7
D gene: TRBD1
CDR3 DNA: TGTGCCAGCAGCGAGTACGGGACAGTCCCCTACGAGCAGTACTTC
CDR3 protein: CASSEYGTVPYEQYF

clone size: -
V gene: TRBV2
J gene: TRBJ2-7
D gene: TRBD2
CDR3 DNA: TGTGCCAGCAGGGGCACTAGCGGAAGCTCCTACGAGCAGTACTTC
CDR3 protein: CASRGTSGSSYEQYF

clone size: once
V gene: TRBV27
J gene: TRBJ2-2
D gene: -
CDR3 DNA: TGTGCCAGCAAGGTCGGACAACCGAACACCGGGGAGCTGTTTTTT
CDR3 protein: CASKVGQPNTGELFF

clone size: -
V gene: TRBV6-5
J gene: TRBJ1-3
D gene: TRBD1
CDR3 DNA: TGTGCCAGCAGTCGAACAGGGGGATTCGGAAACACCATATATTTT
CDR3 protein: CASSRTGGFGNTIYF

clone size: -
V gene: TRBV19
J gene: TRBJ2-5
D gene: TRBD2
CDR3 DNA: TGTGCCAGTAGTTGGACTAGCGGGGCCGAGGCTATTAAGTACTTC
CDR3 protein: CASSWTSGAEAIKYF

clone size: -
V gene: TRBV6-1
J gene: TRBJ2-7
D gene: -
CDR3 DNA: TGTGCCAGCAGTGTCCGGGAAGACTACGAGCAGTACTTC
CDR3 protein: CASSVREDYEQYF

clone size: -
V gene: TRBV29-1
J gene: TRBJ2-2
D gene: TRBD1
CDR3 DNA: TGCAGCGTACGGACAGGGAGGAACACCGGGGAGCTGTTTTTT
CDR3 protein: CSVRTGRNTGELFF

clone size: -
V gene: TRBV28
J gene: TRBJ2-7
D gene: TRBD1
CDR3 DNA: TGTGCCAGCAGGGGGACAGGGGGTGGACTTTACGAGCAGTACTTC
CDR3 protein: CASRGTGGGLYEQYF

clone size: -
V gene: TRBV5-1
J gene: TRBJ2-5
D gene: -
CDR3 DNA: TGCGCCAGCAGCTTGCTATCGGGGATAGGAGGCCAAGAGACCCAGTACTTC
CDR3 protein: CASSLLSGIGGQETQYF

clone size: few
V gene: TRBV5-4
J gene: TRBJ2-1
D gene: -
CDR3 DNA: TGTGCCAGCAGCCCTCAAGGGGCGGGGACCTACAATGAGCAGTTCTTC
CDR3 protein: CASSPQGAGTYNEQFF

clone size: -
V gene: TRBV4-1
J gene: TRBJ2-7
D gene: -
CDR3 DNA: TGCGCCAGCAGCCAAGAAGCCGTTGTCCGGGCCTACGAGCAGTACTTC
CDR3 protein: CASSQEAVVRAYEQYF

clone size: -
V gene: TRBV9
J gene: TRBJ2-1
D gene: TRBD1
CDR3 DNA: TGTGCCAGCAGCGTAGGCAGGGGGAATGAGCAGTTCTTC
CDR3 protein: CASSVGRGNEQFF

clone size: few
V gene: TRBV7-9
J gene: TRBJ1-4
D gene: -
CDR3 DNA: TGTGCCAGCAGCTTAGGTGACAGCTTAAATGAAAAACTGTTTTTT
CDR3 protein: CASSLGDSLNEKLFF

clone size: few
V gene: TRBV28
J gene: TRBJ1-1
D gene: -
CDR3 DNA: TGTGCCAGCAGTTTATTTGGGCAGATTGAAGCTTTCTTT
CDR3 protein: CASSLFGQIEAFF

clone size: -
V gene: TRBV2
J gene: TRBJ2-3
D gene: TRBD2
CDR3 DNA: TGTGTCTCAGCGGGAGAAGCAGATACGCAGTATTTT
CDR3 protein: CVSAGEADTQYF

clone size: -
V gene: TRBV28
J gene: TRBJ2-1
D gene: -
CDR3 DNA: TGTGCCAGCAGTTTGCAGGGGACACGCTCCTACAATGAGCAGTTCTTC
CDR3 protein: CASSLQGTRSYNEQFF

clone size: -
V gene: TRBV7-2
J gene: TRBJ2-1
D gene: -
CDR3 DNA: TGTGCCAGCAGCACCGGGGGTGCGCGCGATGAGCAGTTCTTC
CDR3 protein: CASSTGGARDEQFF

clone size: -
V gene: TRBV28
J gene: TRBJ2-3
D gene: -
CDR3 DNA: TGTGCCAGCAGTTCCAAATCCTTTAGGGCCACAGATACGCAGTATTTT
CDR3 protein: CASSSKSFRATDTQYF

clone size: -
V gene: TRBV7-3
J gene: TRBJ2-1
D gene: TRBD1
CDR3 DNA: TGTGCCAGCAGCTTAGCACAGGGGAGTGAGCAGTTCTTC
CDR3 protein: CASSLAQGSEQFF

clone size: -
V gene: TRBV7-6
J gene: TRBJ2-3
D gene: TRBD1
CDR3 DNA: TGTGCCAGCAGCAGAACCAGGGGGCCGACAGATACGCAGTATTTT
CDR3 protein: CASSRTRGPTDTQYF

clone size: many
V gene: TRBV6-1
J gene: TRBJ2-1
D gene: -
CDR3 DNA: TGTGCCAGCAGTGAATTGGCGGGAAACTACAATGAGCAGTTCTTC
CDR3 protein: CASSELAGNYNEQFF